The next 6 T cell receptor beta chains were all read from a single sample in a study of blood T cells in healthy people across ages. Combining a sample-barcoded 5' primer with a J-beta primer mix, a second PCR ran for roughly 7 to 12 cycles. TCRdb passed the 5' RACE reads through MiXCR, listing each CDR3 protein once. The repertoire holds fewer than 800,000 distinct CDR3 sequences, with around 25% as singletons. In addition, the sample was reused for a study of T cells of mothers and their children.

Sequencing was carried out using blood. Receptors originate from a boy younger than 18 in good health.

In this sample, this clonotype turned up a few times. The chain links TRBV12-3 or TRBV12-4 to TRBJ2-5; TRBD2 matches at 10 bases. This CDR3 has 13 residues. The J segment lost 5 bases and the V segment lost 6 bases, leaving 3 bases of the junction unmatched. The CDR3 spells CASRLAGAETQYF. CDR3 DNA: TGTGCCAGCAGGCTAGCGGGAGCTGAGACCCAGTACTTC.

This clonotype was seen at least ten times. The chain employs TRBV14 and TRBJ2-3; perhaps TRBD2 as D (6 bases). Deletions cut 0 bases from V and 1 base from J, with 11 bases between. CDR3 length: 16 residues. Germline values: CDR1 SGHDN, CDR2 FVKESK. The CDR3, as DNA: TGTGCCAGCAGCCAAGAACGGGGGACCCGCACAGATACGCAGTATTTT. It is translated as CASSQERGTRTDTQYF.

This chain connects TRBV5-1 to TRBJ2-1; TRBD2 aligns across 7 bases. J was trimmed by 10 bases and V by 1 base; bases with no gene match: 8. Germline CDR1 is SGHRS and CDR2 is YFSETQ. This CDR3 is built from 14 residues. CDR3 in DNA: TGCGCCAGCAGCTTGTCGGGGACTACAGAGGAGCAGTTCTTC. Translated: CASSLSGTTEEQFF. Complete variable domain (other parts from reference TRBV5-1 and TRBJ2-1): KAGVTQTPRYLIKTRGQQVTLSCSPISGHRSVSWYQQTPGQGLQFLFEYFSETQRNKGNFPGRFSGRQFSNSRSEMNVSTLELGDSALYLCASSLSGTTEEQFFGPGTRLTVL.

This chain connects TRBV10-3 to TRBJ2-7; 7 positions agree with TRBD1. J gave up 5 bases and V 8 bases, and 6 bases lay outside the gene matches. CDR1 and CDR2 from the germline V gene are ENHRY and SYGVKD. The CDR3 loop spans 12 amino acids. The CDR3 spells CAIGQQGDEQYF. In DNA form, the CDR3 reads TGTGCCATCGGACAGCAGGGGGACGAGCAGTACTTC.

CDR3 residues: CASSELGVYEQYF. In DNA, the CDR3 is TGTGCCAGCAGTGAACTGGGGGTCTACGAGCAGTACTTC. V gene TRBV2 combines with J gene TRBJ2-5; perhaps D is TRBD1 or TRBD2 (5 bases each). The better agreement between TRBJ2-7 and the DNA end casts doubt on the J call. The CDR3 has 13 amino acids. Germline lookup yields CDR1 SNHLY and CDR2 FYNNEI.

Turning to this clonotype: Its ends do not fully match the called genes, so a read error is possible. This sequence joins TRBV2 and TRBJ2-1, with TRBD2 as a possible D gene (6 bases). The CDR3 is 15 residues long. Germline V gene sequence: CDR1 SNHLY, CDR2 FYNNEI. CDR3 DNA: TGTGTCAGCACCAGACTAGACATCTCCTACAATGAGCAGTTCTTC. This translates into CVSTRLDISYNEQFF. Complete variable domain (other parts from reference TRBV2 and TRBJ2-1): EPEVTQTPSHQVTQMGQEVILRCVPISNHLYFYWYRQILGQKVEFLVSFYNNEISEKSEIFDDQFSVERPDGSNFTLKIRSTKLEDSAMYFCVSTRLDISYNEQFFGPGTRLTVL.